Listed below are T cell receptor beta chains from one sample, sequenced in a study of T cell repertoires in cytomegalovirus infection. One entry per CDR3 protein results from TCRdb running MiXCR on the reads. This sample has 640,000 or so distinct CDR3 sequences, with 30% to 40% found just once. Antigen specificity for these receptors is unknown. The sample here was cultured PBMCs, taken from culture after CMV antigen stimulation. All receptors come from a human donor in good health (CMV status not recorded). Some clones in this sample may be carry-over from other donors' samples. Both conserved end residues are part of each CDR3. A D gene is named only where the DNA matches it firmly. Expanded clones get a size class; other rows say once, few or many, or leave the size out.

-	TRBV12-3/TRBV12-4	-	TRBJ2-3	CASSYKSAQYF	TGTGCCAGCAGTTATAAATCGGCGCAGTATTTT
-	TRBV11-2	few	TRBJ2-7	CASSSWGEGKRDYEQYF	TGTGCCAGCAGCTCCTGGGGAGAGGGGAAGAGGGACTACGAGCAGTACTTC
-	TRBV10-3	-	TRBJ2-1	CAIRARDIREQFF	TGTGCCATCAGGGCCCGGGACATCCGCGAGCAGTTCTTC
-	TRBV14	-	TRBJ1-5	CAKSGVQPQHF	TGTGCCAAGTCAGGGGTACAGCCCCAGCATTTT
TRBD2	TRBV20-1	-	TRBJ2-7	CCALGLAGVRRYEQYF	TGCTGTGCGTTGGGACTAGCGGGGGTCCGCCGCTACGAGCAGTACTTC
-	TRBV6-6	-	TRBJ2-1	CATLGTHYNEQFF	TGTGCCACCCTGGGGACACATTACAATGAGCAGTTCTTC
-	TRBV18	few	TRBJ2-5	CASSPLLKFEETQYF	TGTGCCAGCTCACCGCTTTTAAAATTCGAAGAGACCCAGTACTTC
-	TRBV23-1	once	TRBJ2-5	CAASSDRTHATETQYF	TGCGCCGCCAGTTCGGACCGTACGCACGCCACGGAGACCCAGTACTTC
TRBD1	TRBV5-6	-	TRBJ2-3	CASSPWDRRTDTQYF	TGTGCCAGCAGCCCTTGGGACAGGAGGACAGATACGCAGTATTTT
TRBD2	TRBV12-3/TRBV12-4	-	TRBJ2-1	CASSSGLAGLSEQFF	TGTGCCAGCAGTTCCGGACTAGCGGGTCTTAGTGAGCAGTTCTTC
TRBD2	TRBV7-2	many	TRBJ2-7	CASSSSGAYEQYF	TGTGCCAGCAGCTCTAGCGGTGCGTACGAGCAGTACTTC
-	TRBV5-6	once	TRBJ2-5	CASSMGVQETQYF	TGTGCCAGCAGCATGGGCGTCCAAGAGACCCAGTACTTC
TRBD1	TRBV7-2	-	TRBJ2-3	CASSLTPGQNTDTQYF	TGTGCCAGCAGCCTGACACCGGGACAGAACACAGATACGCAGTATTTT
-	TRBV6-6	-	TRBJ2-1	CASSQRMGEGSF	TGTGCCAGCAGCCAAAGGATGGGAGAGGGCTCCTTC
-	TRBV20-1	-	TRBJ2-1	CSGVADHYNEQFF	TGCAGTGGCGTAGCGGACCATTACAATGAGCAGTTCTTC
TRBD1	TRBV6-1	-	TRBJ1-2	CASSADRGFGNYGYTF	TGTGCCAGCAGCGCGGACAGGGGGTTCGGTAACTATGGCTACACCTTC
-	TRBV20-1	few	TRBJ1-6	CSAAPTRAGDSPLHF	TGCAGTGCTGCACCCACCCGGGCCGGTGATTCACCCCTCCACTTT
-	TRBV20-1	-	TRBJ2-7	CSASGQYEQYF	TGCAGTGCTAGCGGACAATACGAGCAGTACTTC
TRBD2	TRBV7-9	few	TRBJ2-1	CATNGTSGSFKDEQFF	TGTGCCACCAATGGGACTAGCGGGAGCTTTAAGGATGAGCAGTTCTTC
-	TRBV27	-	TRBJ1-1	CASSFIRGGMNTEAFF	TGTGCCAGCAGTTTCATCAGGGGAGGCATGAACACTGAAGCTTTCTTT
-	TRBV7-2	few	TRBJ2-5	CASSFRPGWGETQYF	TGTGCCAGCAGCTTCCGGCCGGGCTGGGGGGAGACCCAGTACTTC
-	TRBV20-1	-	TRBJ2-3	CSVGGWSLASDTQYF	TGCAGTGTAGGCGGTTGGAGCCTTGCGTCGGATACGCAGTATTTT
TRBD2	TRBV4-3	-	TRBJ2-1	CASSQWTSGSYNEQFF	TGCGCCAGCAGCCAGTGGACTAGCGGCTCCTACAATGAGCAGTTCTTC
TRBD1	TRBV6-2/TRBV6-3	-	TRBJ2-1	CATLKAGGQRNNEQFF	TGTGCCACCCTGAAGGCTGGGGGACAGAGAAACAATGAGCAGTTCTTC
-	TRBV7-8	few	TRBJ2-5	CASSLARSNGPLQYF	TGTGCCAGCAGCTTAGCTCGTAGTAACGGCCCTCTCCAGTACTTC
-	TRBV7-8	few	TRBJ2-6	CASSPWGGANVLTF	TGTGCCAGCAGCCCCTGGGGGGGGGCCAACGTCCTGACTTTC
TRBD1	TRBV12-3/TRBV12-4	-	TRBJ2-7	CASRTGTGGNEQYF	TGTGCCAGCAGGACCGGGACAGGGGGCAACGAGCAGTACTTC
-	TRBV2	once	TRBJ2-2	CASRWTSRELFF	TGTGCCAGCAGGTGGACAAGCAGGGAGCTGTTTTTT
-	TRBV19	-	TRBJ1-1	CASSRGGRRLVTEAFF	TGTGCCAGTAGTCGGGGTGGCCGACGGCTTGTCACTGAAGCTTTCTTT
-	TRBV7-9	few	TRBJ2-5	CASSLPGAQTQYF	TGTGCCAGCAGCCTACCAGGGGCCCAGACCCAGTACTTC
-	TRBV30	few	TRBJ2-1	CAWSLTGTKTYNEQFF	TGTGCCTGGAGTCTAACTGGGACCAAGACCTACAATGAGCAGTTCTTC
-	TRBV5-4	-	TRBJ2-3	CASSSRGKDTQYF	TGTGCCAGCAGTAGCAGGGGAAAAGATACGCAGTATTTT
-	TRBV7-9	-	TRBJ1-1	CASSLEDRPGAFF	TGTGCCAGCAGCTTAGAGGACAGACCGGGGGCTTTCTTT
TRBD1	TRBV12-3/TRBV12-4	few	TRBJ1-1	CASTTRRDRGWKATEAFF	TGTGCCAGCACCACCCGAAGGGACAGGGGATGGAAAGCCACTGAAGCTTTCTTT
-	TRBV12-5	few	TRBJ2-7	CASGFRTIGYEQYF	TGTGCTAGTGGTTTCCGTACTATTGGCTACGAGCAGTACTTC
-	TRBV7-9	few	TRBJ1-2	CASSPQGASYGYTF	TGTGCCAGCAGCCCACAGGGAGCCAGCTATGGCTACACCTTC
TRBD2	TRBV11-2	few	TRBJ2-3	CASSLPGLPGGDTQYF	TGTGCCAGCAGCTTACCGGGACTACCCGGGGGAGATACGCAGTATTTT
-	TRBV7-2	few	TRBJ1-2	CASSLTQQYGYTF	TGTGCCAGCAGCTTAACGCAACAATATGGCTACACCTTC
-	TRBV15	-	TRBJ2-4	CATRSRPGNIQYF	TGTGCCACCAGATCCCGACCTGGGAACATTCAGTACTTC
-	TRBV27	-	TRBJ2-5	CASSLGKSRTQYF	TGTGCCAGCAGTCTGGGGAAGAGCCGGACCCAGTACTTC
-	TRBV10-3	-	TRBJ2-1	CAINRRGNAAYNEQLF	TGTGCCATCAATAGGAGGGGAAACGCGGCCTACAATGAGCAGTTATTC
TRBD1	TRBV6-1	-	TRBJ1-1	CASKGANTEAFF	TGTGCCAGCAAGGGGGCTAACACTGAAGCTTTCTTT
-	TRBV7-6	few	TRBJ2-3	CASSSRPGDTQYF	TGTGCCAGCAGCTCCAGACCCGGGGATACGCAGTATTTT
TRBD2	TRBV7-8	few	TRBJ2-5	CASSLRLAGIRTQYF	TGTGCCAGCAGCCTGAGACTAGCGGGGATCAGGACCCAGTACTTC
-	TRBV7-2	few	TRBJ2-7	CATKEGGLTYEQYF	TGTGCCACCAAAGAGGGGGGCCTCACCTACGAGCAGTACTTC
TRBD2	TRBV7-2	-	TRBJ2-1	CASSRTSGSTYNEQFF	TGTGCCAGCAGCCGGACTAGCGGGAGTACCTACAATGAGCAGTTCTTC
-	TRBV20-1	few	TRBJ2-7	CSARDHSRGTYEQYF	TGCAGTGCTAGAGACCACTCCAGGGGAACCTACGAGCAGTACTTC
-	TRBV7-2	many	TRBJ2-6	CASSLMLSSNVLTF	TGTGCCAGCAGCTTGATGTTATCTTCCAACGTCCTGACTTTC
-	TRBV20-1	few	TRBJ1-4	CSARDGLRLGASNEKLFF	TGCAGTGCTAGAGATGGACTAAGACTCGGGGCATCTAATGAAAAACTGTTTTTT
-	TRBV6-1	few	TRBJ2-3	CASRDRYTDTQYF	TGTGCCAGCAGGGACAGATACACAGATACGCAGTATTTT